This T cell receptor beta chain was captured in a study of T cell responses to AZD1222 COVID-19 vaccine. A note on this clone: Its antigen is as yet unknown.

Study findings and constraints: Spike-specific TCR breadth and depth both grew after two AZD1222 doses. Spike as a whole was targeted by vaccine-associated CD4 TCRs, dominant at 160-218 and 743-854.

Measured with immunoSEQ multiplex PCR; TCRdb has only the in-frame clones, and not every one. The sample includes 130,000 to 150,000 clones, 93% of them seen just once. The V end lost 3 bases, the J end lost 5 bases, and 17 bases lay between the germline ends. Germline V gene lookup returns CDR1 SGDLS and CDR2 YYNGEE. The CDR3 is 16 residues long. The material was peripheral blood, obtained on day 0 of AZD1222 vaccination. The source is an adult in good health. This chain uses TRBV9 with TRBJ2-2, with a tentative D call TRBD2 (6 bases). The CDR3: CASSASSGRPTGELFF. The DNA for the CDR3 is TGTGCCAGCAGCGCCTCAAGCGGGCGCCCGACCGGGGAGCTGTTTTTT. Full variable domain (missing parts from reference TRBV9 and TRBJ2-2): DSGVTQTPKHLITATGQRVTLRCSPRSGDLSVYWYQQSLDQGLQFLIQYYNGEERAKGNILERFSAQQFPDLHSELNLSSLELGDSALYFCASSASSGRPTGELFFGEGSRLTVL.